The sequence of this T cell receptor beta chain was determined in a study of shared clonotypes between healthy human individuals. The table came from immunoSEQ multiplex PCR; TCRdb's copy has only in-frame clones and leaves some out. Among 300,000 to 350,000 clones listed, around 67% were seen once. The TCR sequence derives from a man aged 30 to 39 in good health. The source material was memory CD4+ T cells sorted from blood. Indicated subset: CD45RA-negative fraction.

The CDR3 DNA reads as TGCGCCAGCAGCTTCTCGGGGGCATCCCATGAGCAGTTCTTC. This translates into CASSFSGASHEQFF. This chain joins TRBV5-1 and TRBJ2-1; D is tentatively TRBD1 or TRBD2 (6 bases each). V lost 2 bases to trimming and J lost 8 bases, with 14 bases between them. Germline loops: CDR1 SGHRS, CDR2 YFSETQ. The CDR3 sequence is 14 residues long.